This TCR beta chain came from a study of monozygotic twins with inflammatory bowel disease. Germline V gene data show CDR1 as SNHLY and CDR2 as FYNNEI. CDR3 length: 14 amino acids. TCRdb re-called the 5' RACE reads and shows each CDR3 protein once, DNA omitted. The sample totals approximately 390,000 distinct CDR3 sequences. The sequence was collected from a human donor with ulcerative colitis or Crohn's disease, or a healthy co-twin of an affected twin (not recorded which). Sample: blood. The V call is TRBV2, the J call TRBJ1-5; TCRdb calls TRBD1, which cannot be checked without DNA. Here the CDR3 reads CASSAGQGNQPQHF.